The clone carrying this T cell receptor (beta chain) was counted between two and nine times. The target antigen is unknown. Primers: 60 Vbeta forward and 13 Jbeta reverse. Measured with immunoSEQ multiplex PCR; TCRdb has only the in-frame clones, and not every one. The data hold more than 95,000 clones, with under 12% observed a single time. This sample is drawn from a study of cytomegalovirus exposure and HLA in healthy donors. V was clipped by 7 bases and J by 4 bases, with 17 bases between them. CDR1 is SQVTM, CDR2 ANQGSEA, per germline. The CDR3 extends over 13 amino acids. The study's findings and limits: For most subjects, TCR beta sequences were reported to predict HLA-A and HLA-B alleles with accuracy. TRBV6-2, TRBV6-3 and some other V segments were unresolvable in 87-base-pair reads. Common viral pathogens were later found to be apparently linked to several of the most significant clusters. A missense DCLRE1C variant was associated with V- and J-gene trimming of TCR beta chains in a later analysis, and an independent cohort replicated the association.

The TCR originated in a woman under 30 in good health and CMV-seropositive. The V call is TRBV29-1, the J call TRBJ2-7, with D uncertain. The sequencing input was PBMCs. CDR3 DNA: TGCAGCGCCGCCACCCTATACTCGTACGAGCAGTACTTC. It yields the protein CSAATLYSYEQYF.